Shown below are 13 T cell receptor beta chains from a single sample sequenced in a study of T cells in Graves' hyperthyroidism and ophthalmopathy. RNA transcripts yielded amplified TCR beta CDR3 regions. HTBI primers drove first-round RT-PCR of the TCR CDR3. MiXCR, run by TCRdb on the multiplex PCR reads, gives a single entry per CDR3 protein. The sample has roughly 510,000 distinct CDR3 sequences; 46% are singletons. Sequenced input: peripheral blood or thyroid tissue (not recorded which). Receptors originate from an adult woman with Graves' disease, either hyperthyroidism or ophthalmopathy (not recorded which).

The chain is built from TRBV7-2 and TRBJ1-3, with D unresolved. The V and J ends lost 5 bases and 7 bases respectively, with 9 bases between them. Germline-derived CDR1 and CDR2 are SGHTA and FQGNSA. This CDR3 region has 12 residues. CDR3 DNA: TGTGCCAGCAGCCATAACGAGAACACCATATATTTT. Translating it yields CASSHNENTIYF.

Comments on this clonotype: A much larger clonotype is one base distant, so this may be a read error. The V call is TRBV11-2, the J call TRBJ1-3; 7 nucleotides match TRBD1. The CDR3 is 17 residues long. The junction had 8 bases not matched to a gene; V was cut back by 3 bases and J by 0 bases. Germline V lookup: CDR1 SGHAT, CDR2 FQNNGV. The CDR3 protein is CASSFLQGMVSGNTIYF. The CDR3 region has the DNA TGTGCCAGCAGCTTCCTACAGGGGATGGTCTCTGGAAACACCATATATTTT.

This clonotype occurred a few times. The V call is TRBV7-3, the J call TRBJ1-2, with D possibly TRBD1 on 6 matching bases. This CDR3 spans 15 amino acids. Trimming pared 2 bases from V and 5 bases from J, leaving 15 bases between. CDR1 is SGHTA, CDR2 FQGTGA, per germline. The DNA for the CDR3 is TGTGCCAGCAGCTTAGAGGGAAGGGGGGTGTATGGCTACACCTTC. Protein product: CASSLEGRGVYGYTF.

This rearrangement joins TRBV7-6 to TRBJ1-5, with TRBD1 matching over 9 bases. In germline, CDR1 is SGHVS, CDR2 FNYEAQ. Trimming cost V 4 bases and J 11 bases; bases outside gene matches: 12. The CDR3 is 15 residues long. The CDR3 region is CASSYYRGRRETQHF. DNA for the CDR3: TGTGCCAGCAGCTACTACAGGGGGCGTCGAGAGACCCAGCATTTT.

Ten or more counts support this clonotype. V is TRBV11-1 and J is TRBJ1-2; the D is unclear. V lost 0 bases and J 8 bases, leaving 16 bases between the germline ends. From germline, CDR1 is SGHAT and CDR2 FQDESV (reference sequence). This CDR3 is 15 amino acids long. DNA for the CDR3: TGTGCCAGCAGCTTAGCGAGCAGCATGGAGGAAGGCTACACCTTC. Its protein is CASSLASSMEEGYTF.

The sample holds a few counts of this clonotype. A junction end diverges from the germline sequence, so it may reflect a read error. This chain joins TRBV7-9 and TRBJ2-5; 9 bases match TRBD1. This CDR3 is built from 16 residues. Germline loops: CDR1 SEHNR, CDR2 FQNEAQ (reference sequence). The CDR3 bases are TGTGCCAGCAGTTTAGGCTACCGGGACAGGGATGAGACCCAGTACTTC. The encoded protein is CASSLGYRDRDETQYF. Complete variable domain (other parts from reference TRBV7-9 and TRBJ2-5): DTGVSQNPRHKITKRGQNVTFRCDPISEHNRLYWYRQTLGQGPEFLTYFQNEAQLEKSRLLSDRFSAERPKGSFSTLEIQRTEQGDSAMYLCASSLGYRDRDETQYFGPGTRLLVL.

This chain links TRBV28 with TRBJ2-7; 11 positions agree with TRBD2. This CDR3 spans 14 amino acids. The V and J ends lost 5 bases and 5 bases, in that order; junction bases with no gene match: 5. From germline, CDR1 is MDHEN and CDR2 SYDVKM. The DNA for the CDR3 is TGTGCCAGCAGTCTTAGCGGGAGGGGAAACGAGCAGTACTTC. Protein product: CASSLSGRGNEQYF.

For this clonotype: Germline and junction disagree at one end, which may indicate a read error. The V gene is TRBV7-2, the J gene TRBJ2-5, with D possibly called TRBD1 or TRBD2 (5 bases each). This CDR3 is built from 15 residues. Germline-derived CDR1 and CDR2 are SGHTA and FQGNSA. In nucleotides, the CDR3 is TGCGCCAGCAGCCGCTGGCGAGGGGCGGTAGAGACCCAGTACTTC. Translated: CASSRWRGAVETQYF.

This chain joins TRBV20-1 and TRBJ2-7, with TRBD2 identical over 9 bases. The J segment lost 2 bases and the V segment lost 7 bases, leaving 6 bases of the junction unmatched. This CDR3 spans 13 amino acids. Germline CDR1 DFQATT, CDR2 SNEGSKA (reference sequence). This CDR3 is CSVGASGAYEQYF. The CDR3 DNA reads as TGCAGTGTAGGGGCTAGCGGGGCCTACGAGCAGTACTTC.

Regarding this clonotype: At one boundary the junction diverges from the germline segment, which might be a read error. The CDR3 spells CAGSEGTVANEKLFF. DNA for the CDR3: TGTGCCGGCAGCGAAGGGACCGTAGCTAATGAAAAACTGTTTTTT. The rearrangement uses TRBV25-1 and TRBJ1-4; D may be TRBD1 (5 bases). Germline V gives CDR1 MGHDK, CDR2 SYGVNS. This CDR3 region has 15 residues.

This clonotype has at least ten counts. The chain links TRBV7-9 to TRBJ1-4; D unresolved. There are 15 residues in the CDR3. Germline-derived CDR1 and CDR2 are SEHNR and FQNEAQ (reference sequence). V gave up 4 bases and J gave up 4 bases, with 13 bases separating them. CDR3 residues: CASSSGRVLNEKLFF. Written as DNA, the CDR3 is TGTGCCAGCAGCTCTGGACGGGTTCTTAATGAAAAACTGTTTTTT. The variable domain in full, with the rest retrieved from reference TRBV7-9 and TRBJ1-4, is DTGVSQNPRHKITKRGQNVTFRCDPISEHNRLYWYRQTLGQGPEFLTYFQNEAQLEKSRLLSDRFSAERPKGSFSTLEIQRTEQGDSAMYLCASSSGRVLNEKLFFGSGTQLSVL.

In its sample, this clonotype was seen many times. V usage is TRBV10-3 and J usage is TRBJ2-7; D remains unclear. This CDR3 spans 13 amino acids. V lost 8 bases, J lost 2 bases, and 13 bases lay in between. Germline V gene data show CDR1 as ENHRY and CDR2 as SYGVKD. CDR3 residues: CAIALTATYEQYF. Written as DNA, the CDR3 is TGTGCCATCGCCCTGACGGCAACCTACGAGCAGTACTTC.

This clonotype has a handful of counts. The rearrangement joins TRBV2 to TRBJ2-7; no firm D call. Germline V gives CDR1 SNHLY, CDR2 FYNNEI. With 3 bases removed from V and 2 bases from J, the gap between germline ends came to 8 bases. The CDR3 spans 13 residues. CDR3 in amino acids: CASSDGGAYEQYF. The CDR3 DNA is TGTGCCAGCAGTGATGGTGGCGCCTACGAGCAGTACTTC.